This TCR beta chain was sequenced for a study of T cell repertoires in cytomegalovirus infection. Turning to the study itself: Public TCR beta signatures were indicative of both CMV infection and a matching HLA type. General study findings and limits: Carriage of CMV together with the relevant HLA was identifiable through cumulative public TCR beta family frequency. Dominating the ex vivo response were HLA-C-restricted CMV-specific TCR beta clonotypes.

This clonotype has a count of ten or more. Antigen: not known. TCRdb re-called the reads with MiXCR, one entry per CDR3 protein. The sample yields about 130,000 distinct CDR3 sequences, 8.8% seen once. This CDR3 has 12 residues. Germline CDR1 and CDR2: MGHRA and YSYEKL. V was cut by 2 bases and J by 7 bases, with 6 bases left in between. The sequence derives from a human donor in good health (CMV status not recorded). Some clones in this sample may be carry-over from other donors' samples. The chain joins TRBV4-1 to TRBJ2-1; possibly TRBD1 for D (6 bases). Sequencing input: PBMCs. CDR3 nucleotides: TGCGCCAGCAGCCAAAGGGGGAATGAGCAGTTCTTC. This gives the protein CASSQRGNEQFF.